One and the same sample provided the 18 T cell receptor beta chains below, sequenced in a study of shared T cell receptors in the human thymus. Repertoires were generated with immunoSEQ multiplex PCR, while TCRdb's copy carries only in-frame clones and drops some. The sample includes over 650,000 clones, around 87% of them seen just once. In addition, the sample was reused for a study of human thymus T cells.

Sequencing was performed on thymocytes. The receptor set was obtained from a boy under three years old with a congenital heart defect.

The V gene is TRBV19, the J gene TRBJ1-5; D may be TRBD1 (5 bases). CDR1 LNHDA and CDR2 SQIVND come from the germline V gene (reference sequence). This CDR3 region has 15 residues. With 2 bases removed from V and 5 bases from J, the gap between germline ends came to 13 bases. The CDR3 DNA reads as TGTGCCAGTAGTATACAGGGTCCGGAGCATCAGCCCCAGCATTTT. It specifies CASSIQGPEHQPQHF.

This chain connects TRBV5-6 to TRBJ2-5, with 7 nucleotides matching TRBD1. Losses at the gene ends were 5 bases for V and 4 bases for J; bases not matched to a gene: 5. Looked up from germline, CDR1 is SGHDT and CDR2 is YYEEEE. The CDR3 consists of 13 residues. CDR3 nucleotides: TGTGCCAGCAGGAGCCGGGACAGAGAGACCCAGTACTTC. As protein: CASRSRDRETQYF.

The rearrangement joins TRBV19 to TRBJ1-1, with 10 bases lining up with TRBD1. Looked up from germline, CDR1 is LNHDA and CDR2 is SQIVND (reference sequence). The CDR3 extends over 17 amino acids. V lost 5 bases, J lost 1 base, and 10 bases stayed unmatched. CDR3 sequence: CASSRHGTGATNTEAFF. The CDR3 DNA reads TGTGCCAGTAGTCGACACGGGACAGGGGCGACGAACACTGAAGCTTTCTTT.

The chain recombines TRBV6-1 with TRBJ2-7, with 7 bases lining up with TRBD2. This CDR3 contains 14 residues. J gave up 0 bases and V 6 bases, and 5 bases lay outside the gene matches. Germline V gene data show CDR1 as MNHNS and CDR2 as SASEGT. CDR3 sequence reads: CASRASGYSYEQYF. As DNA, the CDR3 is TGTGCCAGCAGGGCTAGCGGATACTCCTACGAGCAGTACTTC.

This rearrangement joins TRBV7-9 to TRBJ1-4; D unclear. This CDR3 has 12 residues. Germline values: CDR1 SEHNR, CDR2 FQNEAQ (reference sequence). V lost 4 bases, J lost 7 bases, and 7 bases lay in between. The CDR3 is CASSCEGEKLFF. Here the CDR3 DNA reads TGTGCCAGCAGCTGCGAGGGTGAAAAACTGTTTTTT.

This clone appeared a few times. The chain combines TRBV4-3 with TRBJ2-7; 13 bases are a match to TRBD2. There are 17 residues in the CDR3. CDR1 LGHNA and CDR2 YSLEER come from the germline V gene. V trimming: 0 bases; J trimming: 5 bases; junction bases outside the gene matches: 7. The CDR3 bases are TGCGCCAGCAGCCAAGAAGGAGGACTAGCGGGAGTTAACGAGCAGTACTTC. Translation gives CASSQEGGLAGVNEQYF.

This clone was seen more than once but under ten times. The DNA of the CDR3 is TGTGCCAGCAGCCCGCGGGAGAGTGTGCTAGCCAAAAACATTCAGTACTTC. It is translated as CASSPRESVLAKNIQYF. V gene TRBV5-5 combines with J gene TRBJ2-4; 7 bases align to TRBD2. Germline assignment: CDR1 SGHKS and CDR2 YYEKEE (reference sequence). The CDR3 is 17 amino acids. Trimming at V came to 4 bases and at J to 0 bases, leaving 10 bases not matched to a gene.

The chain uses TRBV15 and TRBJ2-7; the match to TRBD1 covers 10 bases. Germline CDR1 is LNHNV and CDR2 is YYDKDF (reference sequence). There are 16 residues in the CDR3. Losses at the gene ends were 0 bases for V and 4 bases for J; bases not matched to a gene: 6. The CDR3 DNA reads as TGTGCCACCAGCAGAGACCGGGACAGGGGTCAGTACGAGCAGTACTTC. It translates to CATSRDRDRGQYEQYF.

The CDR3 coding sequence is TGTGCCTGGACCATGGGGGGAGAGAGGGATCAGCCCCAGCATTTT. Translated, it gives CAWTMGGERDQPQHF. The chain employs TRBV30 and TRBJ1-5; the D gene is possibly TRBD1 (5 bases). The length of the CDR3 is 15 residues. CDR1 and CDR2 (germline): GTSNPN, SVGIG (reference sequence). With 4 bases removed from V and 5 bases from J, the gap between germline ends came to 18 bases.

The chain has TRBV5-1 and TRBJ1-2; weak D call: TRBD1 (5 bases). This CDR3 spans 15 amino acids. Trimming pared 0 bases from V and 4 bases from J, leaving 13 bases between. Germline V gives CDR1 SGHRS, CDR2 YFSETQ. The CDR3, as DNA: TGCGCCAGCAGCTTGGGGCAGGGCGGAAGCTATGGCTACACCTTC. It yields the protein CASSLGQGGSYGYTF.

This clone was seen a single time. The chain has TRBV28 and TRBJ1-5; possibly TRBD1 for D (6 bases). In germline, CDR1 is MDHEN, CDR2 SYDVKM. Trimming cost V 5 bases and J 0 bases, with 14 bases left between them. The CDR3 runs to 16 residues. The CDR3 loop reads CASSLQGHYSNQPQHF. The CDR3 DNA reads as TGTGCCAGCAGTCTACAGGGCCATTATAGCAATCAGCCCCAGCATTTT. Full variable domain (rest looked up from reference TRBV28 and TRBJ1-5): DVKVTQSSRYLVKRTGEKVFLECVQDMDHENMFWYRQDPGLGLRLIYFSYDVKMKEKGDIPEGYSVSREKKERFSLILESASTNQTSMYLCASSLQGHYSNQPQHFGDGTRLSIL.

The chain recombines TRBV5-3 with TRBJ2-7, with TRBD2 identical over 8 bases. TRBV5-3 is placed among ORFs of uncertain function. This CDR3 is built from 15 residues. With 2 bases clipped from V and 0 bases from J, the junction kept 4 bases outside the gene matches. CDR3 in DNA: TGTGCCAGAAGCTTTAGTAGCGGGGTCTCCTACGAGCAGTACTTC. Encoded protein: CARSFSSGVSYEQYF.

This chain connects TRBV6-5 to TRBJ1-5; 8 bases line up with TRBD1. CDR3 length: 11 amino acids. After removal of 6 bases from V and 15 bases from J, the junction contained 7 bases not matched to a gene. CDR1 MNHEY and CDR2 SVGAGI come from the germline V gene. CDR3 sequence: CASSHGQGLHF. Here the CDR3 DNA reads TGTGCCAGCAGCCACGGACAGGGATTGCATTTT.

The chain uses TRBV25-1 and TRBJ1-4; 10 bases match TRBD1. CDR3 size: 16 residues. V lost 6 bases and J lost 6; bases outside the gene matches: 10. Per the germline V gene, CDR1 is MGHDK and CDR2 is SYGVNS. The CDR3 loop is CASSGQGVLDDEKLFF. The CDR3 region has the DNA TGTGCCAGCAGCGGACAGGGGGTTCTTGATGATGAAAAACTGTTTTTT.

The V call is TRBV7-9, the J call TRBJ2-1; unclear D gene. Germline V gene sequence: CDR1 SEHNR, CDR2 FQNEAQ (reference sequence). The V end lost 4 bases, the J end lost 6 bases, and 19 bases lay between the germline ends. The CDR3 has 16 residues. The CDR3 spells CASSSLTSGPFNEQFF. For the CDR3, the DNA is TGTGCCAGCAGCTCCCTAACCTCGGGTCCATTCAATGAGCAGTTCTTC.

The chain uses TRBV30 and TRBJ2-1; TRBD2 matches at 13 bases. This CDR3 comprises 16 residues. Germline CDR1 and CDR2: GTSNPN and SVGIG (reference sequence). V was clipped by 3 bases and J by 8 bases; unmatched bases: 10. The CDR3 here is CAWRHGTSGKSDEQFF. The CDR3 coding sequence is TGTGCCTGGAGGCATGGGACTAGCGGGAAGAGCGATGAGCAGTTCTTC. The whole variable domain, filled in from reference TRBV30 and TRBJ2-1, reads SQTIHQWPATLVQPVGSPLSLECTVEGTSNPNLYWYRQAAGRGLQLLFYSVGIGQISSEVPQNLSASRPQDRQFILSSKKLLLSDSGFYLCAWRHGTSGKSDEQFFGPGTRLTVL.

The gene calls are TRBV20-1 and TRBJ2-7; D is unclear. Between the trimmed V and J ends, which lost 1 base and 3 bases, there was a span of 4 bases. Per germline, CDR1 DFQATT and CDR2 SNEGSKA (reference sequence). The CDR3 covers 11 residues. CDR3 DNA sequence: TGCAGTGCTAGAGTATTCTACGAGCAGTACTTC. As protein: CSARVFYEQYF.

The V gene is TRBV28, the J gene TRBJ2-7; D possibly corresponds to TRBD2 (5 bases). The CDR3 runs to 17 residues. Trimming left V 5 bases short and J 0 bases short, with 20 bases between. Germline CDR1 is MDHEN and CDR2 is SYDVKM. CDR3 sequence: CASSTFGELAYSYEQYF. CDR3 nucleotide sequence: TGTGCCAGCAGTACATTCGGGGAGTTAGCTTACTCCTACGAGCAGTACTTC.